This T cell receptor (beta chain) stems from a study of T-cell memory formation after mild COVID-19. Notes on this clonotype: What it binds is not known.

Whole-study results and caveats: Mainly CM and EM harbored the contracting CD4+ clones; mainly EMRA harbored the CD8+ ones. The study detected some responding clones in pre-infection memory, suggesting cross-reactive memory joined.

It was 5'RACE with constant-segment primers that produced the TCR alpha and TCR beta cDNA libraries, which carried sample barcodes and UMIs. TCRdb passed the 5' RACE reads through MiXCR, listing each CDR3 protein once. The profile covers about 270,000 distinct CDR3 sequences, with under 20% appearing a single time and roughly 24% taken by the ten largest. The sample consisted of PBMCs or a T cell subset sorted from them (not recorded which). This receptor was taken from a young man who had mild COVID-19 (a few samples of this study predate the infection). Cell type and time point are not known.

The CDR3 sequence: CSVGQGLTEETQYF. The CDR3 DNA is TGCAGCGTTGGCCAGGGACTGACGGAAGAGACCCAGTACTTC. This chain links TRBV29-1 with TRBJ2-5; D perhaps matches TRBD2 (6 bases). The CDR3 contains 14 residues. CDR1 is SQVTM and CDR2 is ANQGSEA in the germline V gene. Trimming stripped 4 bases from V and 3 bases from J, with 15 bases between. Full variable domain (remainder filled in from reference TRBV29-1 and TRBJ2-5): SAVISQKPSRDICQRGTSLTIQCQVDSQVTMMFWYRQQPGQSLTLIATANQGSEATYESGFVIDKFPISRPNLTFSTLTVSNMSPEDSSIYLCSVGQGLTEETQYFGPGTRLLVL.